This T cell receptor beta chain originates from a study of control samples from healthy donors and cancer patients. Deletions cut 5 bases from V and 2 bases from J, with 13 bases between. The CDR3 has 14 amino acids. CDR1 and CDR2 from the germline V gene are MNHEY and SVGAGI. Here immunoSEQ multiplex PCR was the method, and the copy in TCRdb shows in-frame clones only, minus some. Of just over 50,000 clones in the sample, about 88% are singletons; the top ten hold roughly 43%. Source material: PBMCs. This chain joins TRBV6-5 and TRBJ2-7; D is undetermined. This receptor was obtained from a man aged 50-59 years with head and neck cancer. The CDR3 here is CASSLYSGTYEQYF. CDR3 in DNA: TGTGCCAGCAGTCTCTACAGTGGAACCTACGAGCAGTACTTC.